This is a list of T cell receptor beta chains from one sample in a study of blood T cell repertoires in COVID-19. Assay: immunoSEQ multiplex PCR; the TCRdb copy retains only in-frame clones and omits some. Here the sample spans about 180,000 clones, more than 70% being singletons. Sequenced material: peripheral blood. The source of these receptors is a person aged 70 to 80 with COVID-19, enrolled during active disease. Both conserved end residues are part of each CDR3. The order of the fields is CDR3 protein, CDR3 DNA, clone size, J gene, D gene, V gene, CDR3 length. A D gene is named only where the DNA matches it firmly. Where a row states a size, it is once, few, many or the class of an expanded clone; other rows omit it.

CDR3 protein: CASSPGQGFEQFF; CDR3 DNA: TGTGCCAGCAGCCCGGGACAGGGGTTCGAGCAGTTCTTC; clone size: few; J gene: TRBJ2-1; D gene: TRBD1; V gene: TRBV3-1/TRBV3-2; CDR3 length: 13
CDR3 protein: CASSLTSGGPPDTGELFF; CDR3 DNA: TGTGCCAGCAGCTTAACTAGCGGGGGGCCACCCGACACCGGGGAGCTGTTTTTT; clone size: .; J gene: TRBJ2-2; D gene: TRBD2; V gene: TRBV9; CDR3 length: 18
CDR3 protein: CASSLDGSPDNSPLHF; CDR3 DNA: TGCGCCAGCAGCTTGGACGGGAGTCCAGATAATTCACCCCTCCACTTT; clone size: .; J gene: TRBJ1-6; D gene: .; V gene: TRBV5-1; CDR3 length: 16
CDR3 protein: CAWSVQGRIGEAFF; CDR3 DNA: TGTGCCTGGAGTGTACAGGGGCGGATCGGTGAAGCTTTCTTT; clone size: .; J gene: TRBJ1-1; D gene: TRBD1; V gene: TRBV30; CDR3 length: 14
CDR3 protein: CASCLGADTQYF; CDR3 DNA: TGTGCCAGCTGTCTGGGGGCTGATACGCAGTATTTT; clone size: .; J gene: TRBJ2-3; D gene: .; V gene: TRBV2; CDR3 length: 12
CDR3 protein: CASSPTGGNSPLHF; CDR3 DNA: TGTGCCAGCTCACCGACAGGGGGTAATTCACCCCTCCACTTT; clone size: .; J gene: TRBJ1-6; D gene: TRBD1; V gene: TRBV18; CDR3 length: 14
CDR3 protein: CASSLTTATNYGYTF; CDR3 DNA: TGTGCCAGCAGCTTAACGACAGCAACAAACTATGGCTACACCTTC; clone size: .; J gene: TRBJ1-2; D gene: .; V gene: TRBV5-6; CDR3 length: 15
CDR3 protein: CASSETRPNQPQHF; CDR3 DNA: TGTGCCAGCAGTGAGACGCGGCCTAATCAGCCCCAGCATTTT; clone size: .; J gene: TRBJ1-5; D gene: .; V gene: TRBV6-1; CDR3 length: 14
CDR3 protein: CASSQDRGQLSTDTQYF; CDR3 DNA: TGCGCCAGCAGCCAAGATCGGGGACAGCTTAGCACAGATACGCAGTATTTT; clone size: .; J gene: TRBJ2-3; D gene: TRBD1; V gene: TRBV4-3; CDR3 length: 17
CDR3 protein: CASSTQTSGRAYTGELFF; CDR3 DNA: TGTGCCAGCAGTACCCAGACTAGCGGGAGGGCCTACACCGGGGAGCTGTTTTTT; clone size: .; J gene: TRBJ2-2; D gene: TRBD2; V gene: TRBV27; CDR3 length: 18
CDR3 protein: CASSRQGSSPLHF; CDR3 DNA: TGTGCCAGCAGTCGACAGGGTAGCTCACCCCTCCACTTT; clone size: .; J gene: TRBJ1-6; D gene: TRBD1; V gene: TRBV12-3/TRBV12-4; CDR3 length: 13
CDR3 protein: CATSDPTGGGPGEQYF; CDR3 DNA: TGTGCCACCAGTGACCCAACGGGGGGGGGACCTGGTGAGCAGTACTTC; clone size: few; J gene: TRBJ2-7; D gene: TRBD2; V gene: TRBV24-1; CDR3 length: 16
CDR3 protein: CASSHPGTSGNSAPDTQYF; CDR3 DNA: TGTGCCAGCAGCCATCCCGGGACTAGCGGGAACTCGGCCCCAGATACGCAGTATTTT; clone size: once; J gene: TRBJ2-3; D gene: TRBD2; V gene: TRBV7-3; CDR3 length: 19
CDR3 protein: CASSSQGRRNSPLHF; CDR3 DNA: TGTGCCAGCAGCTCCCAGGGGAGACGTAATTCACCCCTCCACTTT; clone size: .; J gene: TRBJ1-6; D gene: .; V gene: TRBV11-2; CDR3 length: 15
CDR3 protein: CASGPTGTTMNTEAFF; CDR3 DNA: TGTGCCAGCGGACCCACAGGAACCACGATGAACACTGAAGCTTTCTTT; clone size: .; J gene: TRBJ1-1; D gene: .; V gene: TRBV28; CDR3 length: 16
CDR3 protein: CASSMDRREDNEQFF; CDR3 DNA: TGTGCCAGTAGTATGGATCGGCGGGAGGATAATGAGCAGTTCTTC; clone size: .; J gene: TRBJ2-1; D gene: TRBD2; V gene: TRBV19; CDR3 length: 15
CDR3 protein: CASSIVQGGLGEQFF; CDR3 DNA: TGTGCCAGTAGTATAGTACAGGGGGGGCTAGGCGAGCAGTTCTTC; clone size: .; J gene: TRBJ2-1; D gene: .; V gene: TRBV19; CDR3 length: 15
CDR3 protein: CASKGDRINYGYTF; CDR3 DNA: TGTGCCAGCAAAGGGGACAGAATAAACTATGGCTACACCTTC; clone size: .; J gene: TRBJ1-2; D gene: TRBD1; V gene: TRBV28; CDR3 length: 14
CDR3 protein: CASSQDGGSAGANVLTF; CDR3 DNA: TGCGCCAGCAGCCAAGATGGCGGGTCGGCGGGGGCCAACGTCCTGACTTTC; clone size: once; J gene: TRBJ2-6; D gene: .; V gene: TRBV4-3; CDR3 length: 17
CDR3 protein: CASSQPSGTQETQYF; CDR3 DNA: TGCGCCAGCAGCCAGCCTAGCGGTACTCAAGAGACCCAGTACTTC; clone size: .; J gene: TRBJ2-5; D gene: TRBD2; V gene: TRBV4-3; CDR3 length: 15
CDR3 protein: CASSLSGGGYGYTF; CDR3 DNA: TGTGCCAGCAGTTTGTCGGGGGGAGGGTATGGCTACACCTTC; clone size: .; J gene: TRBJ1-2; D gene: .; V gene: TRBV28; CDR3 length: 14
CDR3 protein: CASSQGGGSNQPQHF; CDR3 DNA: TGTGCCAGCAGCCAAGGGGGGGGGAGCAATCAGCCCCAGCATTTT; clone size: .; J gene: TRBJ1-5; D gene: .; V gene: TRBV3-1/TRBV3-2; CDR3 length: 15
CDR3 protein: CASSWGGQGVQPQHF; CDR3 DNA: TGTGCCAGCAGTTGGGGGGGACAGGGAGTCCAGCCCCAGCATTTT; clone size: .; J gene: TRBJ1-5; D gene: TRBD1; V gene: TRBV6-2/TRBV6-3; CDR3 length: 15
CDR3 protein: CASRDRGTTDTQYF; CDR3 DNA: TGTGCCAGCAGAGACAGGGGGACCACAGATACGCAGTATTTT; clone size: .; J gene: TRBJ2-3; D gene: TRBD1; V gene: TRBV6-5; CDR3 length: 14
CDR3 protein: CASSSLAGGRFSTDTQYF; CDR3 DNA: TGTGCCAGCAGCTCACTAGCGGGGGGCCGATTTAGCACAGATACGCAGTATTTT; clone size: .; J gene: TRBJ2-3; D gene: TRBD2; V gene: TRBV5-6; CDR3 length: 18
CDR3 protein: CASSPQGVHSPLHF; CDR3 DNA: TGTGCCAGCAGTCCCCAGGGTGTACATTCACCCCTCCACTTT; clone size: .; J gene: TRBJ1-6; D gene: .; V gene: TRBV6-5; CDR3 length: 14
CDR3 protein: CASSLGPMAGGYNEQFF; CDR3 DNA: TGTGCCAGCAGCTTAGGCCCCATGGCGGGGGGGTACAATGAGCAGTTCTTC; clone size: once; J gene: TRBJ2-1; D gene: TRBD2; V gene: TRBV7-2; CDR3 length: 17
CDR3 protein: CASSPSGTGLSTGELFF; CDR3 DNA: TGTGCCAGTAGTCCTTCCGGGACAGGGTTGTCCACCGGGGAGCTGTTTTTT; clone size: .; J gene: TRBJ2-2; D gene: TRBD1; V gene: TRBV19; CDR3 length: 17
CDR3 protein: CASNNRGRTTEAFF; CDR3 DNA: TGTGCCAGCAACAACAGGGGCCGGACCACTGAAGCTTTCTTT; clone size: .; J gene: TRBJ1-1; D gene: TRBD1; V gene: TRBV14; CDR3 length: 14
CDR3 protein: CASSLAGGPETQYF; CDR3 DNA: TGTGCCAGCAGTTTAGCGGGAGGCCCCGAGACCCAGTACTTC; clone size: .; J gene: TRBJ2-5; D gene: TRBD2; V gene: TRBV7-2; CDR3 length: 14
CDR3 protein: CASSLLAGGLMDTQYF; CDR3 DNA: TGTGCCAGCAGCTTGTTAGCGGGGGGGCTGATGGATACGCAGTATTTT; clone size: .; J gene: TRBJ2-3; D gene: TRBD2; V gene: TRBV5-6; CDR3 length: 16
CDR3 protein: CASSQVRGEDIQYF; CDR3 DNA: TGTGCCAGCAGCCAAGTGCGGGGTGAGGACATTCAGTACTTC; clone size: .; J gene: TRBJ2-4; D gene: .; V gene: TRBV3-1/TRBV3-2; CDR3 length: 14
CDR3 protein: CASSLALAGGNEQFF; CDR3 DNA: TGTGCCAGCAGCTTAGCGCTCGCGGGAGGGAATGAGCAGTTCTTC; clone size: .; J gene: TRBJ2-1; D gene: TRBD2; V gene: TRBV7-9; CDR3 length: 15
CDR3 protein: CASSRDRPTDTQYF; CDR3 DNA: TGTGCCAGCAGCCGGGACAGGCCCACAGATACGCAGTATTTT; clone size: .; J gene: TRBJ2-3; D gene: TRBD1; V gene: TRBV9; CDR3 length: 14
CDR3 protein: CASSTQQNTEAFF; CDR3 DNA: TGTGCCAGCTCAACACAGCAGAACACTGAAGCTTTCTTT; clone size: .; J gene: TRBJ1-1; D gene: .; V gene: TRBV9; CDR3 length: 13
CDR3 protein: CASSRQPNQPQHF; CDR3 DNA: TGTGCCAGCAGTAGACAACCCAATCAGCCCCAGCATTTT; clone size: .; J gene: TRBJ1-5; D gene: .; V gene: TRBV27; CDR3 length: 13